The 30 T cell receptor beta chains given below trace back to one sample, sequenced in a study of blood T cell repertoires in COVID-19. This table comes from immunoSEQ multiplex PCR, and its TCRdb copy is limited to in-frame clones, with some not included. This table has about 76,000 clones, around 87% appearing once. Sequenced material: peripheral blood. The receptor source for this set is a woman aged 80 or over with active or convalescent COVID-19.

The gene calls are TRBV4-3 and TRBJ1-6, with D possibly TRBD1 on 6 matching bases. Trimming took 3 bases from V and 4 from J, leaving 10 bases between them. This CDR3 is built from 15 residues. Germline assignment: CDR1 LGHNA and CDR2 YSLEER. This chain's CDR3 is CASSQGTPYNSPLHF. CDR3 in DNA: TGCGCCAGCAGCCAGGGGACACCGTATAATTCACCCCTCCACTTT.

The rearrangement joins TRBV6-6 to TRBJ2-3; perhaps TRBD1 as D (6 bases). CDR1 and CDR2 from the germline V gene are MNHNY and SVGAGI (reference sequence). This CDR3 is built from 14 residues. Trimming took 6 bases from V and 5 from J, leaving 15 bases between them. In nucleotides, the CDR3 is TGTGCCAGCAGGGATAATGACAGGCAAGATACGCAGTATTTT. Translating gives CASRDNDRQDTQYF.

The chain links TRBV4-3 to TRBJ1-3; 7 bases agree with TRBD1. Germline V gene lookup returns CDR1 LGHNA and CDR2 YSLEER. The trim removed 5 bases at V and 0 bases at J, leaving 7 bases unmatched. The CDR3 has 16 residues. The CDR3 spells CASSAKTGHSGNTIYF. The CDR3 DNA sequence: TGCGCCAGCAGCGCGAAGACAGGGCACTCTGGAAACACCATATATTTT.

V is TRBV30 and J is TRBJ1-4; TRBD1 aligns across 9 bases. Per germline, CDR1 GTSNPN and CDR2 SVGIG (reference sequence). The CDR3 totals 15 residues. Trimming took 2 bases from V and 7 from J; bases not matched to a gene: 8. This chain's CDR3 is CAWSSGTGRSEKLFF. In nucleotides, the CDR3 is TGTGCCTGGAGTTCCGGGACAGGGCGCAGTGAAAAACTGTTTTTT.

This clone was found once. The chain employs TRBV7-6 and TRBJ2-5; D is ambiguous. Germline V CDR1 and CDR2: SGHVS, FNYEAQ. V lost 8 bases, J lost 3 bases, and 19 bases lay in between. The CDR3 has 15 amino acids. CDR3 DNA sequence: TGTGCCAGCTGTAAAGGAGAAATCTTTAAAGAGACCCAGTACTTC. Translation: CASCKGEIFKETQYF.

The J gene is TRBJ1-3, the V gene TRBV19; possibly TRBD1 for D (5 bases). V shed 6 bases and J shed 4 bases, with 10 bases lying between them. The CDR3 loop spans 13 amino acids. The germline V gene encodes CDR1 LNHDA and CDR2 SQIVND (reference sequence). DNA of the CDR3: TGTGCCAGTAGCGAGACAGTCGGAAACACCATATATTTT. It specifies CASSETVGNTIYF.

The chain is built from TRBV7-3 and TRBJ1-1; TRBD1 might be the D (6 bases). Germline CDR1 reads SGHTA; CDR2 reads FQGTGA. Between the trimmed V and J ends, which lost 4 bases and 3 bases, there was a span of 9 bases. The CDR3 length is 13 residues. In nucleotides, the CDR3 is TGTGCCAGCAGCTCGCAGGGGTACACTGAAGCTTTCTTT. It codes for CASSSQGYTEAFF.

A single count supports this clone. This chain connects TRBV28 to TRBJ1-3, with 7 bases matching TRBD1. The germline V gene has CDR1 MDHEN and CDR2 SYDVKM. The CDR3 consists of 17 residues. V shed 3 bases, J shed 7 bases, and the junction held 15 bases outside the gene matches. This chain's CDR3 is CASSFPRSTGAWNTIYF. Written as DNA, the CDR3 is TGTGCCAGCAGTTTCCCACGATCTACAGGGGCGTGGAACACCATATATTTT. The full variable domain, rest sourced from reference TRBV28 and TRBJ1-3, is DVKVTQSSRYLVKRTGEKVFLECVQDMDHENMFWYRQDPGLGLRLIYFSYDVKMKEKGDIPEGYSVSREKKERFSLILESASTNQTSMYLCASSFPRSTGAWNTIYFGEGSWLTVV.

The chain uses TRBV6-5 and TRBJ2-2; 8 bases agree with TRBD2. V was clipped by 10 bases and J by 7 bases; unmatched bases: 11. The V gene's germline CDR1 is MNHEY and CDR2 SVGAGI. CDR3 length: 14 residues. CDR3 DNA sequence: TGTGCCACCCGGGAGGGGGGCCATGTCGGGGAGCTGTTTTTT. It specifies CATREGGHVGELFF.

The chain links TRBV14 to TRBJ2-5; the D is unclear. V was shortened by 1 base and J by 1 base, with 4 bases between the two germline ends. Germline CDR1 is SGHDN and CDR2 is FVKESK. This CDR3 contains 13 residues. The CDR3 DNA reads TGTGCCAGCAGCCAAGTCGGCCAAGAGACCCAGTACTTC. It specifies CASSQVGQETQYF.

CDR3: CASRDSGGGNYGYTF. CDR3 DNA sequence: TGTGCCAGCAGGGACTCGGGGGGTGGTAACTATGGCTACACCTTC. The chain recombines TRBV6-5 with TRBJ1-2, with D possibly TRBD1 on 5 matching bases. The CDR3 has 15 residues. Germline-derived CDR1 and CDR2 are MNHEY and SVGAGI. Trimming cost V 6 bases and J 1 base, with 15 bases left between them.

The V call is TRBV15, the J call TRBJ1-1, with D possibly matching TRBD1 (5 bases). The CDR3 has 13 amino acids. The V gene lost 11 bases and the J gene lost 6 bases, with 19 bases spanning the gap. The V gene's germline CDR1 is LNHNV and CDR2 YYDKDF (reference sequence). The CDR3: CAVGRRGSAEAFF. The CDR3 DNA reads as TGTGCCGTGGGAAGGCGGGGCTCGGCTGAAGCTTTCTTT.

This clone was observed a few times. The chain is built from TRBV20-1 and TRBJ1-3, with 10 bases lining up with TRBD1. There are 14 residues in the CDR3. The J segment lost 8 bases and the V segment lost 3 bases, leaving 7 bases of the junction unmatched. Per germline, CDR1 DFQATT and CDR2 SNEGSKA (reference sequence). The chain's CDR3 is CSASPWTGGDTIYF. DNA for the CDR3: TGCAGTGCTAGTCCCTGGACAGGGGGAGACACCATATATTTT.

The V gene is TRBV12-3 or TRBV12-4, the J gene TRBJ1-1, with D maybe TRBD1 (5 bases). This CDR3 has 13 residues. V shed 3 bases and J shed 7 bases, with 12 bases lying between them. The CDR3 DNA sequence: TGTGCCAGCAGTTTCCAGGGCCCGATTGAAGCTTTCTTT. Translating it yields CASSFQGPIEAFF.

The chain employs TRBV6-5 and TRBJ2-3; 8 nucleotides align to TRBD2. V was pared by 6 bases and J by 1 base, with 6 bases of the junction left unmatched. The germline V gene has CDR1 MNHEY and CDR2 SVGAGI. This CDR3 contains 15 residues. The CDR3 region has the DNA TGTGCCAGCAGCCCGGGGGGGGTGGGCACAGATACGCAGTATTTT. Its translation: CASSPGGVGTDTQYF.

The rearrangement joins TRBV14 to TRBJ2-5, with TRBD1 matching over 9 bases. The germline CDR1 and CDR2 sequences are SGHDN and FVKESK. The CDR3 totals 17 residues. Losses at the gene ends were 2 bases for V and 4 bases for J; bases not matched to a gene: 11. In nucleotides, the CDR3 is TGTGCCAGCAGCCAACACCTGCGGGACAGGGATTTAGAGACCCAGTACTTC. Encoded protein: CASSQHLRDRDLETQYF.

This clone is a singleton in its sample. The chain recombines TRBV9 with TRBJ2-5; maybe TRBD2 (5 bases). CDR3 length: 14 amino acids. The germline V gene has CDR1 SGDLS and CDR2 YYNGEE. Trimming removed 2 bases at V and 5 bases at J, with 13 bases between. The CDR3 coding sequence is TGTGCCAGCAGCGTGGACCGCGGGCGCGAGACCCAGTACTTC. This encodes CASSVDRGRETQYF.

The chain combines TRBV3-1 (or the pseudogene TRBV3-2) with TRBJ2-7, with D hard to call. Germline CDR1 reads LGHDT; CDR2 reads YNNKEL (reference sequence). The CDR3 is 14 amino acids. Between the trimmed V and J ends, which lost 8 bases and 2 bases, there was a span of 16 bases. The CDR3: CASQVPGQPYEQYF. The CDR3 nucleotides read TGTGCCAGCCAAGTCCCAGGCCAACCCTACGAGCAGTACTTC.

This clone was observed a few times. CDR3: CASSVQGEGSPLHF. CDR3 DNA: TGTGCCAGCAGTGTACAGGGGGAGGGGTCACCCCTCCACTTT. V is TRBV2 and J is TRBJ1-6, with 8 bases matching TRBD1. After removal of 4 bases from V and 10 bases from J, the junction contained 6 bases not matched to a gene. The CDR3 has 14 residues. Germline V gene lookup returns CDR1 SNHLY and CDR2 FYNNEI.

The V call is TRBV11-3, the J call TRBJ2-3; TRBD2 might be the D (7 bases). The CDR3 has 12 residues. Germline CDR1 and CDR2: SGHNT and YENEEA. V gave up 4 bases and J gave up 8 bases, with 10 bases separating them. The CDR3 sequence: CASSWGGRTQYF. CDR3 DNA: TGTGCCAGCAGCTGGGGGGGCCGTACGCAGTATTTT.

V is TRBV7-2 and J is TRBJ2-7; D not resolved. The germline V and J ends were trimmed by 4 bases and 2 bases, with 3 bases remaining between them. Germline V gene lookup returns CDR1 SGHTA and CDR2 FQGNSA. The CDR3 loop spans 11 amino acids. CDR3 protein: CASSSTYEQYF. For the CDR3, the DNA is TGTGCCAGCAGCTCAACCTACGAGCAGTACTTC. The whole variable domain, remainder taken from reference TRBV7-2 and TRBJ2-7, is GAGVSQSPSNKVTEKGKDVELRCDPISGHTALYWYRQSLGQGLEFLIYFQGNSAPDKSGLPSDRFSAERTGGSVSTLTIQRTQQEDSAVYLCASSSTYEQYFGPGTRLTVT.

The genes are TRBV5-1 and TRBJ1-2; D possibly corresponds to TRBD1 (6 bases). The germline CDR1 and CDR2 sequences are SGHRS and YFSETQ. Trimming left V 0 bases short and J 1 base short, with 10 bases between. The CDR3 spans 15 residues. CDR3 coding DNA: TGCGCCAGCAGCTTGGACGGGACACATAACTATGGCTACACCTTC. Translation gives CASSLDGTHNYGYTF.

The chain recombines TRBV19 with TRBJ2-3, with D perhaps matching TRBD1 (5 bases). The V end was cut by 2 bases, the J end by 2 bases, with 11 bases between. Germline V lookup: CDR1 LNHDA, CDR2 SQIVND (reference sequence). The CDR3 contains 15 residues. For the CDR3, the DNA is TGTGCCAGTAGTATACAGGGATCTTCCACAGATACGCAGTATTTT. Its translation is CASSIQGSSTDTQYF.

This sequence joins TRBV11-3 and TRBJ1-2, with a tentative D call TRBD1 (5 bases). CDR3 length: 9 amino acids. V was cut by 6 bases and J by 14 bases, with 10 bases left in between. The V gene's germline CDR1 is SGHNT and CDR2 YENEEA. The CDR3 DNA follows: TGTGCCAGCAGAGGGGCGGAGACCTTC. It specifies CASRGAETF.

The chain couples TRBV2 to TRBJ2-7, with D tentatively TRBD2 (5 bases). CDR3 length: 15 residues. The V gene lost 0 bases and the J gene lost 2 bases, with 11 bases spanning the gap. Germline V CDR1 and CDR2: SNHLY, FYNNEI. The CDR3: CASSEARASAYEQYF. CDR3 nucleotides: TGTGCCAGCAGTGAAGCGAGGGCGTCAGCCTACGAGCAGTACTTC. The entire variable domain, with the rest obtained from reference TRBV2 and TRBJ2-7, is as follows: EPEVTQTPSHQVTQMGQEVILRCVPISNHLYFYWYRQILGQKVEFLVSFYNNEISEKSEIFDDQFSVERPDGSNFTLKIRSTKLEDSAMYFCASSEARASAYEQYFGPGTRLTVT.

This clone was observed once. The rearrangement uses TRBV6-1 and TRBJ2-5, with TRBD2 identical over 7 bases. J gave up 5 bases and V 3 bases, and 0 bases lay outside the gene matches. CDR1 is MNHNS, CDR2 SASEGT, per germline. CDR3 length equals 12 residues. The CDR3 sequence is CASSEGGETQYF. DNA for the CDR3: TGTGCCAGCAGTGAGGGGGGGGAGACCCAGTACTTC.

The chain joins TRBV18 to TRBJ1-1; 7 nucleotides align to TRBD1. The CDR3 extends over 14 amino acids. The germline V gene has CDR1 KGHSH and CDR2 LQKENI. V shed 3 bases, J shed 6 bases, and the junction held 7 bases outside the gene matches. The CDR3 DNA follows: TGTGCCAGCTCACCCCAGGGGGTATTGGCTGAAGCTTTCTTT. Protein: CASSPQGVLAEAFF.

The chain couples TRBV29-1 to TRBJ2-5, with D possibly matching TRBD1 (5 bases). The CDR3 runs 14 residues. V was cut by 6 bases and J by 2 bases, with 16 bases left in between. Germline CDR1 reads SQVTM; CDR2 reads ANQGSEA. This CDR3 reads CSVRWTPDQETQYF. As DNA, the CDR3 is TGCAGCGTGCGCTGGACACCTGATCAAGAGACCCAGTACTTC.

V and J are TRBV19 and TRBJ1-6; D is ambiguous. The CDR3 is 15 residues long. With 3 bases removed from V and 2 bases from J, the gap between germline ends came to 8 bases. CDR1 is LNHDA, CDR2 SQIVND, per germline (reference sequence). CDR3 nucleotide sequence: TGTGCCAGTAGTATGGGCCGCGCCTATAATTCACCCCTCCACTTT. Its translation: CASSMGRAYNSPLHF. Based on the CDR3 plus reference TRBV19 and TRBJ1-6, the full variable domain is DGGITQSPKYLFRKEGQNVTLSCEQNLNHDAMYWYRQDPGQGLRLIYYSQIVNDFQKGDIAEGYSVSREKKESFPLTVTSAQKNPTAFYLCASSMGRAYNSPLHFGNGTRLTVT.

The V gene is TRBV13, the J gene TRBJ1-3; D is ambiguous. CDR1 is PRHDT, CDR2 FYEKMQ, per germline (reference sequence). This CDR3 spans 15 amino acids. With 1 base removed from V and 0 bases from J, the gap between germline ends came to 7 bases. The DNA of the CDR3 is TGTGCCAGCAGCTTAGATGCGGTCTCTGGAAACACCATATATTTT. Its translation: CASSLDAVSGNTIYF.